This TCR beta chain was recorded in a study of cytomegalovirus exposure and HLA in healthy donors. Study-wide results and limits: Association of approximately 16,000 TCR beta sequences with HLA alleles was found at 0.05 false discovery rate in a later analysis.

This CDR3 is built from 14 residues. The trim removed 6 bases at V and 3 bases at J, leaving 7 bases unmatched. Germline V lookup: CDR1 MNHNY, CDR2 SVGAGI (reference sequence). Researchers ran the PCR with 60 Vbeta and 13 Jbeta primers. Clones were read by immunoSEQ multiplex PCR, and TCRdb kept only the in-frame ones, dropping some. The sample consists of 180,000 or so clones, around 80% of them appearing once. This clone showed up just once. The target antigen is unknown. The receptor comes from a woman in her 30s in good health and CMV-seropositive. The V gene is TRBV6-6, the J gene TRBJ2-5; TRBD2 matches at 7 bases. Specimen: PBMCs. CDR3 sequence (DNA): TGTGCCAGCAGCCGGCCCGGGACTAAAGAGACCCAGTACTTC. This encodes CASSRPGTKETQYF.